Presented here are 7 T cell receptor beta chains from one specimen sequenced in a study of cytomegalovirus exposure and HLA in healthy donors. PCR was performed using 60 Vbeta and 13 Jbeta primers. Sequenced by immunoSEQ multiplex PCR; TCRdb stores in-frame clones only, minus some. The profile shows about 93,000 clones, approximately 80% of them singletons. Sequencing input: PBMCs. The receptors were gathered from a man between 50 and 59 years old in good health and CMV-seronegative.

The chain uses TRBV28 and TRBJ2-3; TRBD2 agrees at 13 bases. Germline V gene lookup returns CDR1 MDHEN and CDR2 SYDVKM. The ends lost 6 bases at V and 4 bases at J; junction bases unmatched: 4. CDR3 length: 15 residues. CDR3 sequence reads: CASRRTSGSADTQYF. In nucleotides, the CDR3 is TGTGCCAGCAGGCGGACTAGCGGGAGCGCAGATACGCAGTATTTT.

The V gene is TRBV7-9, the J gene TRBJ2-2; a weak D match, TRBD1 (5 bases). The CDR3 covers 15 residues. Trimming cost V 1 base and J 4 bases, with 10 bases left between them. Germline V gives CDR1 SEHNR, CDR2 FQNEAQ (reference sequence). The CDR3 here is CASSLGSGSTGELFF. The DNA for the CDR3 is TGTGCCAGCAGCTTAGGGTCAGGGTCCACCGGGGAGCTGTTTTTT.

There are a few counts of this clone. The CDR3 DNA is TGTGCCAGTGGACAGGCCCAGCGAGAGACCCAGTACTTC. Its protein product is CASGQAQRETQYF. The chain combines TRBV10-3 with TRBJ2-5, with TRBD1 matching 7 bases. Germline V gene sequence: CDR1 ENHRY, CDR2 SYGVKD. There are 13 residues in the CDR3. Unmatched junction bases numbered 9, after V lost 10 bases and J lost 4 bases.

The chain recombines TRBV28 with TRBJ2-5; TRBD2 is a possible D gene (5 bases). Germline CDR1 reads MDHEN; CDR2 reads SYDVKM. Trimming cost V 6 bases and J 5 bases, with 19 bases left between them. The CDR3 length is 15 residues. The CDR3 loop is CASSLEGSGWETQYF. CDR3 bases: TGTGCCAGCAGCCTCGAGGGCTCGGGTTGGGAGACCCAGTACTTC.

The chain combines TRBV10-3 with TRBJ2-2, with D maybe TRBD1 (7 bases). Germline V CDR1 and CDR2: ENHRY, SYGVKD. The germline V and J ends were trimmed by 0 bases and 8 bases, with 10 bases remaining between them. This CDR3 region has 14 residues. The CDR3 loop reads CAISESRGAGELFF. The CDR3 DNA reads as TGTGCCATCAGTGAGTCCAGGGGGGCAGGGGAGCTGTTTTTT.

This chain uses TRBV7-2 with TRBJ2-3; 8 bases line up with TRBD1. Germline-derived CDR1 and CDR2 are SGHTA and FQGNSA. The CDR3 is 15 amino acids. V was clipped by 8 bases and J by 10 bases; unmatched bases: 17. The CDR3 reads CASYRYGTGVLSQYF. The DNA for the CDR3 is TGTGCCAGCTACCGATACGGGACAGGTGTTCTATCGCAGTATTTT.

V is TRBV7-9 and J is TRBJ2-2; tentative D call: TRBD2 (6 bases). Germline values: CDR1 SEHNR, CDR2 FQNEAQ (reference sequence). The CDR3 has 16 amino acids. The germline V and J ends were trimmed by 1 base and 3 bases, with 12 bases remaining between them. The chain's CDR3 is CASSLVLRRDTGELFF. CDR3 coding DNA: TGTGCCAGCAGCTTAGTGCTGAGGAGGGACACCGGGGAGCTGTTTTTT. Using reference TRBV7-9 and TRBJ2-2 for the parts outside the CDR3, the full variable domain is DTGVSQNPRHKITKRGQNVTFRCDPISEHNRLYWYRQTLGQGPEFLTYFQNEAQLEKSRLLSDRFSAERPKGSFSTLEIQRTEQGDSAMYLCASSLVLRRDTGELFFGEGSRLTVL.